This T cell receptor (beta chain) was observed in a study of cytomegalovirus exposure and HLA in healthy donors. Whole-study findings and limits: The authors listed about 170 TCR beta chains as cytomegalovirus-associated.

As for this clone: Its antigen is as yet unknown.

V dropped 7 bases and J dropped 0 bases, with 12 bases sitting between them. This CDR3 spans 14 amino acids. Per germline, CDR1 MNHEY and CDR2 SMNVEV (reference sequence). Sequencing was performed with immunoSEQ multiplex PCR; in TCRdb, only in-frame clones are kept and a portion is missing. The sample shows over 250,000 clones, just over 85% of them seen only once. This chain joins TRBV27 and TRBJ1-1, with a possible D match to TRBD1 (5 bases). The clonotype originates from a woman aged 18-29 years in good health and CMV-seronegative. The sample comprised PBMCs. CDR3 residues: CASTTTEMNTEAFF. CDR3 coding DNA: TGTGCCAGCACCACGACAGAGATGAACACTGAAGCTTTCTTT.